The 18 T cell receptor beta chains presented below share a single source sample, sequenced in a study of CD8 T cells in ankylosing spondylitis. TCRdb reprocessed the 5' RACE reads with MiXCR, giving one entry per CDR3 protein. The table lists more than 300,000 distinct CDR3 sequences, approximately 8.2% of them singletons, with 13% to 15% in the top ten. Study-wide results and caveats: What appeared characteristic of ankylosing spondylitis blood was a TCR beta motif of under 10 highly homologous variants.

Their target antigens are unknown. The sample consisted of blood, either unsorted or a sorted T cell fraction (not recorded which). These receptors came from a male donor with ankylosing spondylitis.

This clonotype was detected many times. This sequence joins TRBV27 and TRBJ2-1; D gene ambiguous. The CDR3 loop spans 11 amino acids. The V gene lost 4 bases and the J gene lost 6 bases, with 4 bases spanning the gap. Germline CDR1 MNHEY, CDR2 SMNVEV (reference sequence). CDR3 sequence reads: CASSSTNEQFF. In DNA form, the CDR3 reads TGTGCCAGCAGTTCTACCAATGAGCAGTTCTTC.

The rearrangement joins TRBV10-3 to TRBJ2-5; no reliable D call. Between the trimmed V and J ends, which lost 0 bases and 2 bases, there was a span of 13 bases. Looked up from germline, CDR1 is ENHRY and CDR2 is SYGVKD. CDR3 size: 16 residues. CDR3 bases: TGTGCCATCAGTGAGTCGAGCACATATGGGCAAGAGACCCAGTACTTC. Its protein is CAISESSTYGQETQYF.

This clonotype was seen many times. The chain joins TRBV7-2 to TRBJ1-4; tentatively, D is TRBD1 (6 bases). The CDR3 is 14 amino acids. V was trimmed by 5 bases and J by 7 bases, leaving 14 bases between them. Per the germline V gene, CDR1 is SGHTA and CDR2 is FQGNSA. The CDR3 bases are TGTGCCAGCAGCATAAACAGGGAGGGTGAAAAACTGTTTTTT. As protein: CASSINREGEKLFF.

V is TRBV9 and J is TRBJ2-2; tentative D call: TRBD2 (6 bases). The CDR3 contains 14 residues. Trimming removed 3 bases from V and 5 bases from J, with 11 bases in between. The germline V gene encodes CDR1 SGDLS and CDR2 YYNGEE. CDR3 nucleotide sequence: TGTGCCAGCAGCGCCGGGACTCTGACCGGGGAGCTGTTTTTT. It specifies CASSAGTLTGELFF.

The gene calls are TRBV5-1 and TRBJ1-2, with D tentatively TRBD1 (6 bases). Looked up from germline, CDR1 is SGHRS and CDR2 is YFSETQ. The CDR3 has 14 amino acids. V dropped 4 bases and J dropped 4 bases, with 14 bases sitting between them. Here the CDR3 reads CASSNTSRGYGYTF. CDR3 DNA: TGCGCCAGCAGCAATACAAGCAGGGGCTATGGCTACACCTTC.

This clonotype was detected ten times or more. The chain recombines TRBV12-3 or TRBV12-4 with TRBJ2-7; D is unresolved. V dropped 6 bases and J dropped 0 bases, with 6 bases sitting between them. The CDR3 loop spans 12 amino acids. In nucleotides, the CDR3 is TGTGCCAGCAGCCGACACTCCTACGAGCAGTACTTC. Its translation is CASSRHSYEQYF.

This clonotype was seen only a few times. V gene TRBV7-8 combines with J gene TRBJ2-1, with D uncertain. Looked up from germline, CDR1 is SGHVS and CDR2 is FQNEAQ. The CDR3 loop spans 17 amino acids. Between the trimmed V and J ends, which lost 4 bases and 2 bases, there was a span of 18 bases. In DNA form, the CDR3 reads TGTGCCAGCAGCTCAAAGCCTCTAGGCAGTGCCTACAATGAGCAGTTCTTC. Translation gives CASSSKPLGSAYNEQFF.

This clonotype was counted many times. The V and J genes are TRBV21-1 and TRBJ2-7. TRBV21-1 represents a pseudogene. There are 15 residues in the CDR3. The CDR3, as DNA: TGTGCCAGCAGCAAATACCCCAACTGCACCTACGAGCAGTACTTC. This translates into CASSKYPNCTYEQYF.

This clonotype was counted ten times or more. V gene TRBV11-2 combines with J gene TRBJ2-1, with TRBD1 identical over 7 bases. This CDR3 has 16 amino acids. Germline CDR1 is SGHAT and CDR2 is FQNNGV. The ends lost 5 bases at V and 4 bases at J; junction bases unmatched: 11. CDR3 region: CASSPGTDNYYNEQFF. The CDR3 DNA reads TGTGCCAGCAGCCCCGGGACAGACAATTATTACAATGAGCAGTTCTTC.

This clonotype was recorded a few times. This rearrangement joins TRBV20-1 to TRBJ2-5; no firm D call. V was clipped by 5 bases and J by 5 bases, with 9 bases between them. This CDR3 contains 11 residues. Germline CDR1 reads DFQATT; CDR2 reads SNEGSKA (reference sequence). CDR3 in amino acids: CSALSRETQYF. CDR3 nucleotide sequence: TGCAGTGCTCTTTCCAGGGAGACCCAGTACTTC.

Only a few counts were recorded for this clonotype. The genes are TRBV12-3 or TRBV12-4 and TRBJ1-6; no clear D gene. The CDR3 is 15 residues long. Trimming stripped 5 bases from V and 6 bases from J, with 14 bases between. The CDR3 region has the DNA TGTGCCAGCAGTCAAAGGGAACCTTCTAATTCACCCCTCCACTTT. Its translation is CASSQREPSNSPLHF.

This clonotype was counted ten times or more. This chain uses TRBV6-1 with TRBJ2-1; 9 bases map to TRBD1. The CDR3 has 15 amino acids. Germline loops: CDR1 MNHNS, CDR2 SASEGT. The V segment lost 5 bases and the J segment 2 bases; nucleotides outside the gene matches: 4. CDR3 protein: CASSQRTGAYNEQFF. CDR3 nucleotide sequence: TGTGCCAGCAGTCAAAGGACAGGGGCCTACAATGAGCAGTTCTTC.

The V and J genes are TRBV18 and TRBJ2-3, with TRBD2 matching over 11 bases. The germline CDR1 and CDR2 sequences are KGHSH and LQKENI. The V and J ends lost 4 bases and 3 bases, in that order; junction bases with no gene match: 6. The CDR3 length is 16 residues. The CDR3 loop is CASSRLAGGRTDTQYF. CDR3 in DNA: TGTGCCAGCTCACGGCTAGCGGGAGGTCGTACAGATACGCAGTATTTT.

This clonotype was counted between two and nine times. The gene calls are TRBV20-1 and TRBJ2-4, with 7 bases identical to TRBD2. The CDR3 loop spans 15 amino acids. The germline gives CDR1 DFQATT, CDR2 SNEGSKA (reference sequence). The V segment lost 3 bases and the J segment 5 bases; nucleotides outside the gene matches: 10. CDR3 coding DNA: TGCAGTGCTAGGGGGGGTGCTAGCGGAGAAAACATTCAGTACTTC. Protein product: CSARGGASGENIQYF.

V and J are TRBV25-1 and TRBJ2-1, with D maybe TRBD1 (5 bases). The V end lost 7 bases, the J end lost 11 bases, and 18 bases lay between the germline ends. Germline V gene sequence: CDR1 MGHDK, CDR2 SYGVNS. CDR3 length: 13 amino acids. CDR3: CASTLREGAKQFF. The CDR3 DNA reads TGTGCCAGCACTTTGAGAGAAGGGGCAAAGCAGTTCTTC.

This clonotype was seen many times. This chain joins TRBV6-5 and TRBJ1-5; tentative D call: TRBD1 (5 bases). V was shortened by 0 bases and J by 5 bases, with 11 bases between the two germline ends. Looked up from germline, CDR1 is MNHEY and CDR2 is SVGAGI. This CDR3 has 15 residues. The CDR3 reads CASSYSRDGDQPQHF. The CDR3 DNA sequence: TGTGCCAGCAGTTACTCACGGGACGGAGATCAGCCCCAGCATTTT.

This clonotype was picked up a small number of times. This chain links TRBV12-3 or TRBV12-4 with TRBJ1-1, with D uncertain. The CDR3 has 12 amino acids. Trimming cost V 3 bases and J 6 bases, with 8 bases left between them. The CDR3 nucleotides are TGTGCCAGCAGTTTTGTTTTCTCTGAAGCTTTCTTT. Encoded protein: CASSFVFSEAFF.

This chain joins TRBV5-1 and TRBJ2-7; 9 bases are shared with TRBD1. The CDR3 is made up of 14 amino acids. Germline V lookup: CDR1 SGHRS, CDR2 YFSETQ. The V gene end was trimmed by 3 bases and the J gene end by 4 bases; junction bases not matched to a gene: 5. The CDR3 coding sequence is TGCGCCAGCAGCTGGGGACAGGGAGAATACGAGCAGTACTTC. This encodes CASSWGQGEYEQYF.